One sample yielded the 24 T cell receptor beta chains listed below, sequenced in a study of CD8 T cells in Susac syndrome. Random hexamers were used to reverse transcribe roughly 0.45 to 1 ug of RNA. Via MiXCR, TCRdb re-called the immunoSEQ multiplex PCR reads, giving one row per CDR3 protein. Of about 190,000 distinct CDR3 sequences in the sample, around 95% were seen once. The sequenced sample consisted of CD4+ T cells from PBMCs. These receptor sequences come from a human donor with Susac syndrome.

V and J are TRBV5-1 and TRBJ2-2, with 7 bases matching TRBD1. Germline CDR1 is SGHRS and CDR2 is YFSETQ. V lost 3 bases and J lost 4; bases outside the gene matches: 12. The CDR3 runs 17 residues. The chain's CDR3 is CASSSLAGTGVTGELFF. CDR3 bases: TGCGCCAGCAGCTCGTTGGCCGGAACAGGGGTCACCGGGGAGCTGTTTTTT.

V is TRBV20-1 and J is TRBJ2-3; 11 nucleotides agree with TRBD2. V gave up 0 bases and J gave up 3 bases; unmatched junction bases: 5. There are 16 residues in the CDR3. Germline CDR1 reads DFQATT; CDR2 reads SNEGSKA (reference sequence). Written as DNA, the CDR3 is TGCAGTGCTAGAGATGCGGCTAGCGGGGGGACAGATACGCAGTATTTT. This translates into CSARDAASGGTDTQYF.

This chain joins TRBV5-6 and TRBJ2-1; D is undetermined. Germline loops: CDR1 SGHDT, CDR2 YYEEEE. The CDR3 runs 16 residues. Trimming cost V 2 bases and J 0 bases, with 12 bases left between them. The CDR3 sequence is CASSLITTSSYNEQFF. The CDR3 coding sequence is TGTGCCAGCAGCTTAATCACGACGAGCTCCTACAATGAGCAGTTCTTC.

The chain links TRBV6-5 to TRBJ1-2; D unclear. CDR1 is MNHEY and CDR2 is SVGAGI in the germline V gene. The CDR3 runs to 11 residues. Trimming shortened V by 8 bases and J by 6 bases, and 10 bases separated the two germline ends. CDR3 in DNA: TGTGCCAGCGGAAAGGTCGATGGCTACACCTTC. Translating gives CASGKVDGYTF.

The V and J genes are TRBV20-1 and TRBJ2-6, with 9 bases that match TRBD1. The CDR3 has 19 residues. V shed 6 bases and J 0 bases; nucleotides not matched to a gene: 15. Germline values: CDR1 DFQATT, CDR2 SNEGSKA (reference sequence). As DNA, the CDR3 is TGCAGTGCCCCAAAGTGGGGGGGACAGGGTGACTCTGGGGCCAACGTCCTGACTTTC. Encoded protein: CSAPKWGGQGDSGANVLTF.

The chain uses TRBV28 and TRBJ2-1; 10 bases are shared with TRBD2. Looked up from germline, CDR1 is MDHEN and CDR2 is SYDVKM. V trimming: 6 bases; J trimming: 4 bases; junction bases outside the gene matches: 6. The CDR3 is made up of 15 amino acids. The CDR3 DNA reads as TGTGCCAGCAGCCAAACTAGCGGGGTGTACAATGAGCAGTTCTTC. This codes for CASSQTSGVYNEQFF.

The chain combines TRBV30 with TRBJ2-2; no definite D call. This CDR3 has 11 amino acids. V lost 5 bases, J lost 9 bases, and 10 bases lay in between. Germline loops: CDR1 GTSNPN, CDR2 SVGIG (reference sequence). Here the CDR3 DNA reads TGTGCCTGGGGCCTGCGTCGGGAGCTGTTTTTT. This translates into CAWGLRRELFF.

The chain uses TRBV28 and TRBJ2-5; D remains unclear. Germline V gene data show CDR1 as MDHEN and CDR2 as SYDVKM. Trimming removed 6 bases from V and 2 bases from J, with 16 bases in between. There are 15 residues in the CDR3. The CDR3 is CASRPGPAGQETQYF. The CDR3 nucleotides are TGTGCCAGCAGACCCGGTCCAGCCGGGCAAGAGACCCAGTACTTC.

This rearrangement joins TRBV25-1 to TRBJ1-1, with D tentatively TRBD1 (6 bases). V lost 2 bases and J 5 bases, leaving 12 bases between the germline ends. Germline CDR1 MGHDK, CDR2 SYGVNS. The CDR3 totals 14 residues. The CDR3 here is CASSEHRDRTEAFF. CDR3 DNA: TGTGCCAGCAGTGAACACAGGGATAGGACTGAAGCTTTCTTT.

This chain links TRBV5-1 with TRBJ2-2; weak D call: TRBD1 (6 bases). The germline V gene has CDR1 SGHRS and CDR2 YFSETQ. This CDR3 has 15 residues. Trimming stripped 2 bases from V and 4 bases from J, with 12 bases between. This chain's CDR3 is CASSLVQGTTGELFF. The CDR3 DNA follows: TGCGCCAGCAGCTTAGTACAGGGAACCACCGGGGAGCTGTTTTTT.

This clonotype was seen a single time. The V and J genes are TRBV29-1 and TRBJ1-1; the D is unclear. The CDR3 is made up of 11 amino acids. Between the trimmed V and J ends, which lost 4 bases and 7 bases, there was a span of 10 bases. Per germline, CDR1 SQVTM and CDR2 ANQGSEA. The CDR3: CSVGWEGEAFF. The CDR3, as DNA: TGCAGCGTTGGGTGGGAAGGTGAAGCTTTCTTT.

The J gene is TRBJ2-3, the V gene TRBV20-1, with D possibly being TRBD1 (5 bases). Per germline, CDR1 DFQATT and CDR2 SNEGSKA (reference sequence). The CDR3 has 15 residues. The V gene lost 6 bases and the J gene lost 1 base, with 17 bases spanning the gap. CDR3 protein: CSAAPLTARTDTQYF. CDR3 DNA sequence: TGCAGTGCAGCCCCCTTGACAGCCCGCACAGATACGCAGTATTTT.

This clonotype has a handful of counts. A read error may account for a junction end that differs from germline. The chain recombines TRBV5-1 with TRBJ2-5; 9 nucleotides match TRBD2. Germline CDR1 reads SGHRS; CDR2 reads YFSETQ. There are 14 residues in the CDR3. CDR3 protein: CASSLAGAEETQYF. In DNA, the CDR3 is TGTGCCAGCAGCTTAGCGGGGGCTGAGGAGACCCAGTACTTC.

The chain is built from TRBV10-3 and TRBJ1-2, with 12 positions matching TRBD1. V lost 6 bases to trimming and J lost 6 bases; unmatched junction nucleotides: 5. Per germline, CDR1 ENHRY and CDR2 SYGVKD. CDR3 length: 14 amino acids. The CDR3 spells CAISPGQGAHGYTF. The DNA for the CDR3 is TGTGCCATCAGCCCGGGACAGGGGGCCCATGGCTACACCTTC.

The V call is TRBV4-1, the J call TRBJ1-1; unclear D gene. The CDR3 is 11 residues long. Germline CDR1 and CDR2: MGHRA and YSYEKL. V lost 1 base to trimming and J lost 12 bases, with 9 bases between them. This chain's CDR3 is CASSQAGITFF. CDR3 DNA: TGCGCCAGCAGCCAAGCAGGAATAACTTTCTTT.

This sequence joins TRBV29-1 and TRBJ1-2; TRBD1 is a possible D gene (6 bases). Germline V lookup: CDR1 SQVTM, CDR2 ANQGSEA. Trimming left V 3 bases short and J 4 bases short, with 15 bases between. The CDR3 runs 14 residues. CDR3 DNA sequence: TGCAGCGTTGAGGAAGGGGGAGGGGGCTATGGCTACACCTTC. This gives the protein CSVEEGGGGYGYTF.

The V gene is TRBV7-2, the J gene TRBJ2-7; TRBD2 is a possible D gene (6 bases). Germline CDR1 is SGHTA and CDR2 is FQGNSA. V was shortened by 3 bases and J by 0 bases, with 6 bases between the two germline ends. This CDR3 has 13 amino acids. The CDR3 here is CASSFSGSYEQYF. In DNA form, the CDR3 reads TGTGCCAGCAGCTTTAGCGGCTCCTACGAGCAGTACTTC.

This chain connects TRBV30 to TRBJ2-7; tentatively, D is TRBD1 (6 bases). The CDR3 runs to 12 residues. The germline CDR1 and CDR2 sequences are GTSNPN and SVGIG (reference sequence). Between the trimmed V and J ends, which lost 2 bases and 4 bases, there was a span of 9 bases. The chain's CDR3 is CAWSTGIYEQYF. The DNA for the CDR3 is TGTGCCTGGAGTACAGGGATTTACGAGCAGTACTTC.

The genes are TRBV7-9 and TRBJ2-3, with D possibly being TRBD1 (6 bases). The CDR3 covers 17 residues. Germline V gene data show CDR1 as SEHNR and CDR2 as FQNEAQ (reference sequence). Between the trimmed V and J ends, which lost 2 bases and 2 bases, there was a span of 17 bases. As DNA, the CDR3 is TGTGCCAGCAGCTTACTGGCAGGGGCTACACACACAGATACGCAGTATTTT. The encoded protein is CASSLLAGATHTDTQYF.

V gene TRBV12-3 or TRBV12-4 combines with J gene TRBJ2-5; TRBD2 matches at 7 bases. J was trimmed by 1 base and V by 6 bases; bases with no gene match: 5. The CDR3 has 14 amino acids. The CDR3 protein is CASRGGQIQETQYF. In DNA, the CDR3 is TGTGCCAGCAGGGGAGGGCAGATCCAAGAGACCCAGTACTTC.

This chain uses TRBV3-1 with TRBJ1-3; D remains ambiguous. In germline, CDR1 is LGHDT, CDR2 YNNKEL (reference sequence). This CDR3 is 15 amino acids long. Deletions cut 0 bases from V and 4 bases from J, with 10 bases between. The CDR3 DNA is TGTGCCAGCAGCCAAGAAAAAGGTCTCGGAAACACCATATATTTT. Translation gives CASSQEKGLGNTIYF.

The chain joins TRBV30 to TRBJ2-3, with 7 nucleotides matching TRBD2. The junction had 8 bases not matched to a gene; V was cut back by 4 bases and J by 4 bases. The CDR3 totals 14 residues. Germline V gene data show CDR1 as GTSNPN and CDR2 as SVGIG (reference sequence). CDR3 bases: TGTGCCTGGAAAGCGGGGCGGATCGCAGATACGCAGTATTTT. Amino acid sequence: CAWKAGRIADTQYF.

The chain carries TRBV19 and TRBJ1-4; TRBD1 matches at 7 bases. This CDR3 contains 15 residues. Losses at the gene ends were 9 bases for V and 7 bases for J; bases not matched to a gene: 14. Looked up from germline, CDR1 is LNHDA and CDR2 is SQIVND (reference sequence). The CDR3 spells CASRDSGTSSEKLFF. CDR3 nucleotides: TGTGCCAGCCGGGACAGCGGTACCAGTAGTGAAAAACTGTTTTTT.

This sequence joins TRBV18 and TRBJ1-5, with D possibly matching TRBD1 (6 bases). V was cut by 5 bases and J by 3 bases, with 14 bases left in between. This CDR3 is built from 15 residues. Germline V lookup: CDR1 KGHSH, CDR2 LQKENI. CDR3 sequence: CASSKAGALNQPQHF. In DNA, the CDR3 is TGTGCCAGCTCAAAGGCAGGGGCTCTCAATCAGCCCCAGCATTTT.